One and the same sample provided the 22 T cell receptor beta chains below, sequenced in a study of blood T cell repertoires in COVID-19 (TCRdb year 2020). The library was built by means of the immunoSEQ multiplex PCR assay. The immuneACCESS repertoire file appears here via TCRdb, limited to in-frame rearrangements. These files lack a portion of the clones; in checked studies, under half of the deficit traces to unresolved V genes, and the cause of the others is not known. The sample contains about 78,000 clones, around nine tenths of them found a single time. Less than 5% of the sample goes to the ten largest clones. The sequenced material came from peripheral blood. Source of these receptors: a man between 45 and 60 years old with active or convalescent COVID-19.

This clone was found once. The V gene is TRBV27, the J gene TRBJ1-5; 10 positions match TRBD1. This CDR3 comprises 14 residues. J was trimmed by 7 bases and V by 3 bases; bases with no gene match: 3. From germline, CDR1 is MNHEY and CDR2 SMNVEV (reference sequence). For the CDR3, the DNA is TGTGCCAGCAGTTTCGGGACAGGGGAACAGCCCCAGCATTTT. Its protein product is CASSFGTGEQPQHF.

The V gene is TRBV27, the J gene TRBJ2-6; perhaps TRBD1 as D (6 bases). The CDR3 is 17 amino acids. Germline CDR1 is MNHEY and CDR2 is SMNVEV (reference sequence). The V end was cut by 0 bases, the J end by 3 bases, with 12 bases between. The DNA of the CDR3 is TGTGCCAGCAGTTTATCGATCCCAGGGGATGGGGCCAACGTCCTGACTTTC. Translation: CASSLSIPGDGANVLTF.

The chain has TRBV2 and TRBJ1-1; TRBD1 agrees at 7 bases. V was pared by 1 base and J by 7 bases, with 3 bases of the junction left unmatched. The CDR3 covers 13 residues. Germline V gene lookup returns CDR1 SNHLY and CDR2 FYNNEI. CDR3 sequence: CASSEVWTGEAFF. The CDR3 bases are TGTGCCAGCAGTGAAGTATGGACAGGTGAAGCTTTCTTT.

CDR3 nucleotide sequence: TGTGCCTGGAGTGTAACAGGGGGCGCAACTAATGAAAAACTGTTTTTT. Its protein is CAWSVTGGATNEKLFF. V is TRBV30 and J is TRBJ1-4, with 9 bases lining up with TRBD1. CDR1 GTSNPN and CDR2 SVGIG come from the germline V gene (reference sequence). The CDR3 spans 16 residues. The ends lost 0 bases at V and 0 bases at J; junction bases unmatched: 2.

The genes are TRBV6-5 and TRBJ2-5; 11 bases match TRBD2. Unmatched junction bases numbered 7, after V lost 6 bases and J lost 4 bases. Per germline, CDR1 MNHEY and CDR2 SVGAGI. The CDR3 runs 15 residues. CDR3 DNA: TGTGCCAGCAGCATGACTAGCGGGACTGTAGAGACCCAGTACTTC. Its translation: CASSMTSGTVETQYF.

The CDR3 here is CASSVRPGQGANTGELFF. The CDR3 DNA is TGTGCCAGCAGCGTACGCCCTGGACAGGGCGCGAACACCGGGGAGCTGTTTTTT. The V gene is TRBV9, the J gene TRBJ2-2, with TRBD1 matching 8 bases. Per the germline V gene, CDR1 is SGDLS and CDR2 is YYNGEE. After removal of 1 base from V and 0 bases from J, the junction contained 8 bases not matched to a gene. The CDR3 sequence is 18 residues long.

The genes are TRBV14 and TRBJ2-2, with D possibly being TRBD2 (5 bases). This CDR3 has 14 amino acids. The V gene lost 1 base and the J gene lost 5 bases, with 8 bases spanning the gap. CDR1 and CDR2 from the germline V gene are SGHDN and FVKESK. CDR3: CASSQVGLTGELFF. The CDR3 coding sequence is TGTGCCAGCAGCCAAGTTGGACTGACCGGGGAGCTGTTTTTT.

V and J are TRBV10-1 and TRBJ2-1, with 8 bases aligning to TRBD2. Germline values: CDR1 WNHNN, CDR2 SYGVQD (reference sequence). The length of the CDR3 is 12 residues. V gave up 3 bases and J gave up 8 bases; unmatched junction bases: 0. The CDR3 bases are TGCGCCAGCAGTGACGGGGGGGATGAGCAGTTCTTC. This encodes CASSDGGDEQFF.

The chain is built from TRBV27 and TRBJ2-2; 9 positions match TRBD1. CDR1 is MNHEY and CDR2 is SMNVEV in the germline V gene (reference sequence). This CDR3 is built from 17 residues. Trimming at V came to 0 bases and at J to 0 bases, leaving 2 bases not matched to a gene. The CDR3 loop is CASSLSWDRANTGELFF. The DNA for the CDR3 is TGTGCCAGCAGTTTATCGTGGGACAGGGCGAACACCGGGGAGCTGTTTTTT.

V and J are TRBV10-3 and TRBJ1-1; D is ambiguous. The CDR3 is 15 residues long. Germline V gives CDR1 ENHRY, CDR2 SYGVKD. Trimming took 0 bases from V and 6 from J, leaving 14 bases between them. The CDR3 here is CAISESYDITSEAFF. The CDR3 DNA is TGTGCCATCAGTGAGTCCTACGATATAACTTCTGAAGCTTTCTTT.

The V gene is TRBV6-6, the J gene TRBJ1-6; TRBD1 agrees at 9 bases. Germline CDR1 reads MNHNY; CDR2 reads SVGAGI (reference sequence). The CDR3 runs to 15 residues. V was pared by 6 bases and J by 6 bases, with 6 bases of the junction left unmatched. The CDR3 loop reads CASSPGTGSNSPLHF. CDR3 in DNA: TGTGCCAGCAGCCCAGGGACAGGGAGTAATTCACCCCTCCACTTT.

The chain couples TRBV11-2 to TRBJ2-3; D might be TRBD2 (7 bases). Trimming cost V 6 bases and J 2 bases, with 18 bases left between them. Germline V gene lookup returns CDR1 SGHAT and CDR2 FQNNGV. The CDR3 totals 16 residues. As DNA, the CDR3 is TGTGCCAGCAGACGTTTAGGGGGGGATTACACAGATACGCAGTATTTT. It codes for CASRRLGGDYTDTQYF.

This chain connects TRBV11-2 to TRBJ2-3; TRBD2 matches at 10 bases. Per the germline V gene, CDR1 is SGHAT and CDR2 is FQNNGV. V lost 4 bases, J lost 2 bases, and 9 bases stayed unmatched. The CDR3 is made up of 17 amino acids. The CDR3 nucleotides read TGTGCCAGCAGCTGGAGTAGGACTAGCGGAAACACAGATACGCAGTATTTT. As protein: CASSWSRTSGNTDTQYF.

The rearrangement uses TRBV28 and TRBJ2-1; 8 bases are a match to TRBD2. V shed 4 bases, J shed 1 base, and the junction held 9 bases outside the gene matches. Germline CDR1 is MDHEN and CDR2 is SYDVKM. The CDR3 length is 17 residues. CDR3 region: CASSSQGGGSSYNEQFF. CDR3 sequence (DNA): TGTGCCAGCAGTTCCCAGGGCGGGGGGTCTTCCTACAATGAGCAGTTCTTC.

The chain is built from TRBV15 and TRBJ2-5; 7 bases are a match to TRBD1. V shed 0 bases, J shed 3 bases, and the junction held 1 base outside the gene matches. The length of the CDR3 is 14 residues. The germline V gene has CDR1 LNHNV and CDR2 YYDKDF (reference sequence). The CDR3 reads CATSRDQGEETQYF. DNA of the CDR3: TGTGCCACCAGCAGAGACCAGGGGGAAGAGACCCAGTACTTC.

The CDR3 sequence: CASSLGQNYGYTF. The CDR3 DNA is TGTGCCAGCAGCTTGGGTCAGAACTATGGCTACACCTTC. The chain employs TRBV5-6 and TRBJ1-2; D gene ambiguous. Germline CDR1 reads SGHDT; CDR2 reads YYEEEE. The CDR3 loop spans 13 amino acids. The V end was cut by 0 bases, the J end by 2 bases, with 5 bases between.

The CDR3 loop is CASSLGSGLMNYGYTF. CDR3 in DNA: TGCGCCAGCAGCTTGGGCTCGGGACTGATGAACTATGGCTACACCTTC. J is TRBJ1-2 and V is TRBV5-1; D is perhaps TRBD1 (5 bases). Deletions cut 0 bases from V and 2 bases from J, with 14 bases between. The CDR3 covers 16 residues. Germline V gene lookup returns CDR1 SGHRS and CDR2 YFSETQ. Drawing the rest from reference TRBV5-1 and TRBJ1-2, the complete variable domain is KAGVTQTPRYLIKTRGQQVTLSCSPISGHRSVSWYQQTPGQGLQFLFEYFSETQRNKGNFPGRFSGRQFSNSRSEMNVSTLELGDSALYLCASSLGSGLMNYGYTFGSGTRLTVV.

With respect to this clone: Compared with germline, one end of the junction differs, possibly owing to a read error. V and J are TRBV4-3 and TRBJ2-5, with D possibly being TRBD2 (7 bases). This CDR3 is built from 15 residues. The germline V gene encodes CDR1 LGHNA and CDR2 YSLEER. DNA of the CDR3: TGCGCCAGCAGCCAAGATACAGGGAGGGGAGAGGCCCAGTACTTC. Residues: CASSQDTGRGEAQYF.

V and J are TRBV28 and TRBJ1-6, with D perhaps matching TRBD1 (6 bases). The CDR3 covers 17 residues. The germline V and J ends were trimmed by 5 bases and 4 bases, with 18 bases remaining between them. CDR1 is MDHEN and CDR2 is SYDVKM in the germline V gene. CDR3 protein: CASSPGQPLFYNSPLHF. The CDR3 coding sequence is TGTGCCAGCAGTCCTGGACAGCCCCTCTTTTATAATTCACCCCTCCACTTT.

The rearrangement uses TRBV7-2 and TRBJ2-3; 10 bases are shared with TRBD2. CDR1 is SGHTA, CDR2 FQGNSA, per germline. Trimming cost V 8 bases and J 1 base; bases outside gene matches: 9. The CDR3 runs to 16 residues. The CDR3 protein is CASSRGGTSGTDTQYF. As DNA, the CDR3 is TGTGCCAGCTCGCGGGGCGGGACTAGCGGCACAGATACGCAGTATTTT.

This clone was observed a few times. The V gene is TRBV3-1 (or the pseudogene TRBV3-2), the J gene TRBJ1-3, with D tentatively TRBD1 (6 bases). The CDR3 runs to 14 residues. The ends were cut back, 7 bases at V and 1 base at J, with 11 bases in the middle. Germline V gene data show CDR1 as LGHDT and CDR2 as YNNKEL (reference sequence). CDR3 DNA sequence: TGTGCCAGCACCCGAGGGGGATCTGGAAACACCATATATTTT. Its protein product is CASTRGGSGNTIYF.

This rearrangement joins TRBV19 to TRBJ1-1, with TRBD1 matching over 7 bases. Trimming removed 2 bases from V and 5 bases from J; junction bases left unmatched: 8. Germline V gene sequence: CDR1 LNHDA, CDR2 SQIVND (reference sequence). CDR3 size: 15 residues. The chain's CDR3 is CASSITGTVGTEAFF. The CDR3 coding sequence is TGTGCCAGTAGTATAACCGGGACAGTAGGTACTGAAGCTTTCTTT.